This T cell receptor (beta chain) was documented in a study of blood T cells in healthy people across ages. CDR1 MNHEY and CDR2 SVGEGT come from the germline V gene. This CDR3 is 15 amino acids long. Trimming cost V 5 bases and J 5 bases, with 17 bases left between them. Overall study results and limits: When one million T cells were used, diversity estimates were thought to be underestimates. While age rose, TCR beta diversity per million T cells dropped in a roughly linear way. It was not known whether donors were CMV positive (a possible confounder of expanded clonotype changes). The lack of PBMC sorting stopped any conclusive naive versus antigen-experienced comparison.

Together with a sample-barcoded 5' primer, a J-beta primer mix was included in a second PCR lasting about 6 to 11 cycles. MiXCR, applied by TCRdb to the 5' RACE reads, yields one record per CDR3 protein. The repertoire holds about 1.5 million distinct CDR3 sequences, with less than 45% as singletons. Remarks on this clonotype: No antigen is known for it.

The sequence was collected from a woman aged 18-30 years in good health. The sample comprised blood. This sequence joins TRBV6-2 or TRBV6-3 and TRBJ2-3; D call uncertain. The CDR3 is CASSRTRSLQDTQYF. The CDR3 DNA reads TGTGCCAGCAGTAGGACCCGGTCGCTGCAAGATACGCAGTATTTT.